This entry features one TCR beta chain sequence. Original handling: How many nucleated cells were present was estimated from reference gene primer amplification. The table came from immunoSEQ multiplex PCR; TCRdb's copy has only in-frame clones and leaves some out. That table is the source of V, J and clone size, and D and trimming were worked out from the DNA. The sample carries 55,000 to 85,000 clones, around 79% recorded once. The data originate from a study of blood T cell repertoires in COVID-19. Study details: Italy, Spain and the United States were the sources of the convalescent and acute COVID-19 samples. The cDNA or gDNA used as material had been derived from T cells, B-cell-depleted T cells, or PBMCs.

The CDR3 extends over 15 amino acids. In germline, CDR1 is SGHAT, CDR2 FQNNGV. The V segment lost 7 bases and the J segment 0 bases; nucleotides outside the gene matches: 8. The TCR originated in a man aged 55 to 70 with acute or convalescent COVID-19. The chain links TRBV11-2 to TRBJ2-7; TRBD1 agrees at 8 bases. Input material: peripheral blood. This CDR3 is CASNLLGQVSYEQYF. CDR3 DNA sequence: TGTGCCAGCAATCTTCTGGGACAGGTCTCCTACGAGCAGTACTTC.